This T cell receptor (beta chain) came from a study of Ad26.COV2.S vaccination and SARS-CoV-2 variants. Regarding the study as a whole: The study found similar non-spike TCR breadth in vaccine and placebo recipients.

Per the germline V gene, CDR1 is SSHAT and CDR2 is FNYEAQ (reference sequence). V was clipped by 4 bases and J by 5 bases; unmatched bases: 7. The CDR3 is made up of 14 amino acids. Worth noting for this clone: What it binds is unknown.

TCRdb's table, derived via immunoSEQ multiplex PCR, lists solely in-frame clones and lacks some. The sample shows approximately 400,000 clones, 92% of them seen only once. The rearrangement uses TRBV7-7 and TRBJ2-5; 7 positions agree with TRBD2. The origin of this receptor is a human donor who had recovered from COVID-19. The sequenced sample was peripheral blood, obtained after recovery from COVID-19. CDR3 region: CASSSLLAMETQYF. The CDR3 DNA is TGTGCCAGCAGCTCTTTACTAGCGATGGAGACCCAGTACTTC.